This T cell receptor beta chain stems from a study of CD8+ T cells in alopecia areata. General study results and limits: Tofacitinib significantly brought down scalp clonality and expanded CD8+ clones among top 100. Especially in alopecia totalis/universalis, lesional scalp showed greater clonality than normal scalp did. How baseline CD8+ expansion relates to response remains uncertain (there was one nonresponder).

Treatment in this sample: oral pan-JAK inhibitor, 5-10 mg twice daily. Lesional scalp punch biopsies and peripheral blood were collected from alopecia areata patients. The CDR3 contains 16 residues. The junction had 5 bases not matched to a gene; V was cut back by 2 bases and J by 7 bases. Per the germline V gene, CDR1 is SGHDT and CDR2 is YYEEEE. As to this clone: As yet, its antigen is unknown.

Extraction of RNA preceded its reverse transcription into cDNA, which served as the sequencing template. Sequencing was performed with immunoSEQ multiplex PCR; in TCRdb, only in-frame clones are kept and a portion is missing. The sample lists 200,000 to 250,000 clones; more than 45% were seen once. The sample was CD4+ T cells sorted from blood, taken at week 4, from a patient treated with tofacitinib. The sequence came from a human donor with alopecia areata. This chain links TRBV5-6 with TRBJ2-3, with 15 nucleotides matching TRBD2. The CDR3 DNA sequence: TGTGCCAGCAGCTTCCAGGGACTAGCGGGGGGTCATACGCAGTATTTT. It codes for CASSFQGLAGGHTQYF.